The sample holds many counts of the clone carrying this T cell receptor beta chain. Trimming removed 7 bases at V and 2 bases at J, with 11 bases between. Per the germline V gene, CDR1 is DFQATT and CDR2 is SNEGSKA (reference sequence). The CDR3 is 12 residues long. Amplified TCR beta CDR3 regions derived from RNA transcripts. A first-round RT-PCR of the TCR CDR3 used the HTBI primer set. TCRdb reprocessed the multiplex PCR reads with MiXCR, giving one entry per CDR3 protein. The sample shows 600,000 to 900,000 distinct CDR3 sequences, about 17% of them seen only once. The data originate from a study of T cells in Graves' hyperthyroidism and ophthalmopathy. Each 10 ml fresh peripheral blood draw supplied the PBMCs.

V is TRBV20-1 and J is TRBJ2-5; D uncertain. Sequenced: blood. The sequence derives from a young man with Graves' hyperthyroidism. CDR3 coding DNA: TGCAGTGTCCTGTGGAGACAAGAGACCCAGTACTTC. It codes for CSVLWRQETQYF.